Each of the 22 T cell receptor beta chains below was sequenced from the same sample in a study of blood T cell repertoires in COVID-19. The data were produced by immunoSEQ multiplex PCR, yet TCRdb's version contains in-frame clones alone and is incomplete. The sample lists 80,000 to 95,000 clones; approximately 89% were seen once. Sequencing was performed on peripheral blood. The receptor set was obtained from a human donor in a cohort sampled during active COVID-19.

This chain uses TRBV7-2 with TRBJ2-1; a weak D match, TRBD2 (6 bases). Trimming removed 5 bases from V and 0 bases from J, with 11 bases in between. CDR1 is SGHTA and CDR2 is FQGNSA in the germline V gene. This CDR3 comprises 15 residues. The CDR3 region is CASSEGTGSYNEQFF. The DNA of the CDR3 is TGTGCCAGCAGCGAAGGGACTGGCTCCTACAATGAGCAGTTCTTC.

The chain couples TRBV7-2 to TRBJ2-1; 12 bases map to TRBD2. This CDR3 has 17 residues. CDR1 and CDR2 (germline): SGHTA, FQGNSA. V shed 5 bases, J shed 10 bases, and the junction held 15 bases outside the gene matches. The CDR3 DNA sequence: TGTGCCAGCAGCGTGACTAGCGGGGGCGTACTTCCCGGGGAGCAGTTCTTC. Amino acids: CASSVTSGGVLPGEQFF. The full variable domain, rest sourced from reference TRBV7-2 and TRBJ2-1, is GAGVSQSPSNKVTEKGKDVELRCDPISGHTALYWYRQSLGQGLEFLIYFQGNSAPDKSGLPSDRFSAERTGGSVSTLTIQRTQQEDSAVYLCASSVTSGGVLPGEQFFGPGTRLTVL.

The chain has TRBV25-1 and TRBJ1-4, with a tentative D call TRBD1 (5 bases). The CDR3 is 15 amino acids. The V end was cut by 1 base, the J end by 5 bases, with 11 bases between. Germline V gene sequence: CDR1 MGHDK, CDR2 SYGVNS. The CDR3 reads CASSEWGETNEKLFF. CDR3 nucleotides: TGTGCCAGCAGTGAATGGGGGGAGACGAATGAAAAACTGTTTTTT.

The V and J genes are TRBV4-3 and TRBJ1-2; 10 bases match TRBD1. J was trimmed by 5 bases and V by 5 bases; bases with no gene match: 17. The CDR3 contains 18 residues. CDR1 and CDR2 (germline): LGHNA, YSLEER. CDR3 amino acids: CASSISKPGTGAPYGYTF. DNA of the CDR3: TGCGCCAGCAGCATCAGTAAGCCCGGGACAGGGGCGCCATATGGCTACACCTTC.

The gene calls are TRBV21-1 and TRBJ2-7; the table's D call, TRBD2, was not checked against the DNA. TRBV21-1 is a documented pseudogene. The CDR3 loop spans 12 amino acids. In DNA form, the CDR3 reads TGTGCCAGCATGAGGGATCACTCCGAGCAGTACTTC. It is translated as CASMRDHSEQYF.

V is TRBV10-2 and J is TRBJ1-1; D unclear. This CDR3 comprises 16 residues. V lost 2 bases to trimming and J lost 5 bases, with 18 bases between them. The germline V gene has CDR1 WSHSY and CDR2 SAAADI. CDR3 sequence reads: CASSEAIGPRGTEAFF. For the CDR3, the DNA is TGCGCCAGCAGTGAGGCGATCGGGCCCCGGGGTACTGAAGCTTTCTTT.

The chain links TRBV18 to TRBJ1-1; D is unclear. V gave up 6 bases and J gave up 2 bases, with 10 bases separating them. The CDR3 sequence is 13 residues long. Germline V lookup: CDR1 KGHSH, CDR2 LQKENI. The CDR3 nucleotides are TGTGCCAGCTCCCTTAACAGAAACACTGAAGCTTTCTTT. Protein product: CASSLNRNTEAFF.

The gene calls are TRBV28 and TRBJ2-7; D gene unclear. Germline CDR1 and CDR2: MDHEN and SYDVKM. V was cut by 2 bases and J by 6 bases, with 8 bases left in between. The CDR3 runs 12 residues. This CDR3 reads CASSLTAAEQYF. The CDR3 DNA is TGTGCCAGCAGTTTAACCGCGGCCGAGCAGTACTTC.

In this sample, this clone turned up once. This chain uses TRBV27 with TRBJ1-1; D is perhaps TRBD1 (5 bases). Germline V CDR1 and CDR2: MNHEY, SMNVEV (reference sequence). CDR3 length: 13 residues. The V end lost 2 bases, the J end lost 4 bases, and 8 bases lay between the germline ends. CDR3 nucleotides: TGTGCCAGCAGTTTACAGGGTTCCACTGAAGCTTTCTTT. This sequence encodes CASSLQGSTEAFF.

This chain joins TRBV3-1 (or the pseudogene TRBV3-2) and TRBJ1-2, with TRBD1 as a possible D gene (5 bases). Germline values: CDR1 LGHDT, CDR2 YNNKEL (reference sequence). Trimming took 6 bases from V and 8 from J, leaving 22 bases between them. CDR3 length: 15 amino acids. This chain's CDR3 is CASRQDETAAGGYTF. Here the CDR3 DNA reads TGTGCCAGCAGACAGGATGAGACAGCTGCGGGGGGCTACACCTTC.

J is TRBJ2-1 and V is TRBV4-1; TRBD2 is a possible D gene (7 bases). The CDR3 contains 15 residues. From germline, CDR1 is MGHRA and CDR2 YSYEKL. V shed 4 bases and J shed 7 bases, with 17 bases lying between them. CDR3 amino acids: CASSPLGGGPNEQFF. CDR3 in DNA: TGCGCCAGCAGCCCCCTTGGGGGGGGGCCGAATGAGCAGTTCTTC.

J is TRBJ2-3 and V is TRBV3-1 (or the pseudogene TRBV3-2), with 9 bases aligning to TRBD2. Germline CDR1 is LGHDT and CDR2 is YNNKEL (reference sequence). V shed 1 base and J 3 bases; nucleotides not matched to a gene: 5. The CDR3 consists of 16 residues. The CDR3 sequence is CASSQVASGVTDTQYF. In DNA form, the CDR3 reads TGTGCCAGCAGCCAAGTTGCTAGCGGGGTGACAGATACGCAGTATTTT.

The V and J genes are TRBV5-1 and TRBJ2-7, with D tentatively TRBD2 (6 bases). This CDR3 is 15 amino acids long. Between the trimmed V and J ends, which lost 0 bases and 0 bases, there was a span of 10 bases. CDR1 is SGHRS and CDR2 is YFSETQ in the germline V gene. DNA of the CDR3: TGCGCCAGCAGCTTGGCGGGACTCTCCTCCTACGAGCAGTACTTC. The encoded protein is CASSLAGLSSYEQYF.

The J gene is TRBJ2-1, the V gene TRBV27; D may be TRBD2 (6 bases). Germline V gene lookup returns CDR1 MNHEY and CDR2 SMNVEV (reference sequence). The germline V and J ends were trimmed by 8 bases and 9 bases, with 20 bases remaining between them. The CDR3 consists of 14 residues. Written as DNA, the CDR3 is TGTGCCAGCGTTCGGCTAGCGCATCGTGGTGAGCAGTTCTTC. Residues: CASVRLAHRGEQFF.

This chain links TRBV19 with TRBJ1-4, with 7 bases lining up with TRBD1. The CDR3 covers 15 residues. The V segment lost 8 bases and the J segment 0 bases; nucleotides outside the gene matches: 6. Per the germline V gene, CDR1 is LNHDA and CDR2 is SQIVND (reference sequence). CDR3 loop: CASLPGQATNEKLFF. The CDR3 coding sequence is TGTGCCAGTTTACCCGGACAGGCAACTAATGAAAAACTGTTTTTT.

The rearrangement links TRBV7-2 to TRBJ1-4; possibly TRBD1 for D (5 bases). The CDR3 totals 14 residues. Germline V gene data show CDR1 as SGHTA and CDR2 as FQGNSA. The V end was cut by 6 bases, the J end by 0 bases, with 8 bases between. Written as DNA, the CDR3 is TGTGCCAGCAGGCTGGGGCCAACTAATGAAAAACTGTTTTTT. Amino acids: CASRLGPTNEKLFF.

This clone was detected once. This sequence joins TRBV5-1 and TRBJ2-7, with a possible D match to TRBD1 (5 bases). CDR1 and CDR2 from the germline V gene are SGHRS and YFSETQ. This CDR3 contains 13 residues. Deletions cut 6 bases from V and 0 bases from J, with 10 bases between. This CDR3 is CASTDRSSYEQYF. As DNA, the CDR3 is TGCGCCAGCACTGACAGATCCTCCTACGAGCAGTACTTC. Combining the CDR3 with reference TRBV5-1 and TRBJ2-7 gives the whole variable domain KAGVTQTPRYLIKTRGQQVTLSCSPISGHRSVSWYQQTPGQGLQFLFEYFSETQRNKGNFPGRFSGRQFSNSRSEMNVSTLELGDSALYLCASTDRSSYEQYFGPGTRLTVT.

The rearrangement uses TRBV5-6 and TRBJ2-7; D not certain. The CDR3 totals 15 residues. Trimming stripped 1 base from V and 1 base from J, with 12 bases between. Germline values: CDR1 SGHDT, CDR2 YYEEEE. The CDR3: CASSLYSSLSYEQYF. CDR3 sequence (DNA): TGTGCCAGCAGCTTGTACAGCTCCCTATCCTACGAGCAGTACTTC.

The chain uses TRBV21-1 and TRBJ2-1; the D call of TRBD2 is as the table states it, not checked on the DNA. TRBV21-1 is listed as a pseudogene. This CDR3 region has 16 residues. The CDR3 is CASSNSGIGPGGEQFF. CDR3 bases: TGTGCCAGCAGCAACTCTGGGATCGGGCCCGGGGGTGAGCAGTTCTTC.

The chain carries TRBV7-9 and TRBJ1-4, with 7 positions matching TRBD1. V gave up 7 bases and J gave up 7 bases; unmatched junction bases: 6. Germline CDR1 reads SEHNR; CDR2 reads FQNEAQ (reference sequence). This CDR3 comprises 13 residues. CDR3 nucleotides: TGTGCCAGCAAAGAGGGGGCGGGTGAAAAACTGTTTTTT. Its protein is CASKEGAGEKLFF. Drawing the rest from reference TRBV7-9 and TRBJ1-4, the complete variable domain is DTGVSQNPRHKITKRGQNVTFRCDPISEHNRLYWYRQTLGQGPEFLTYFQNEAQLEKSRLLSDRFSAERPKGSFSTLEIQRTEQGDSAMYLCASKEGAGEKLFFGSGTQLSVL.

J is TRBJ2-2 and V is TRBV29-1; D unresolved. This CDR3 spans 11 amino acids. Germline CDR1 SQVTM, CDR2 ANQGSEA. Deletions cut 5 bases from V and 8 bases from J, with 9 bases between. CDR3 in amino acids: CSVFTPGELFF. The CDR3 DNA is TGCAGCGTTTTTACTCCGGGGGAGCTGTTTTTT.

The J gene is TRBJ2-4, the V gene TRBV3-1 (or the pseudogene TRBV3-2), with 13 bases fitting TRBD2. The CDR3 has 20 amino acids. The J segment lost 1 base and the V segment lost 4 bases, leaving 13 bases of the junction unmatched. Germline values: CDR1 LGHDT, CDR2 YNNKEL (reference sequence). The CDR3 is CASSPRLAGGSYKAKNIQYF. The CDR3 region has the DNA TGTGCCAGCAGCCCTCGACTAGCGGGGGGATCGTATAAGGCCAAAAACATTCAGTACTTC.